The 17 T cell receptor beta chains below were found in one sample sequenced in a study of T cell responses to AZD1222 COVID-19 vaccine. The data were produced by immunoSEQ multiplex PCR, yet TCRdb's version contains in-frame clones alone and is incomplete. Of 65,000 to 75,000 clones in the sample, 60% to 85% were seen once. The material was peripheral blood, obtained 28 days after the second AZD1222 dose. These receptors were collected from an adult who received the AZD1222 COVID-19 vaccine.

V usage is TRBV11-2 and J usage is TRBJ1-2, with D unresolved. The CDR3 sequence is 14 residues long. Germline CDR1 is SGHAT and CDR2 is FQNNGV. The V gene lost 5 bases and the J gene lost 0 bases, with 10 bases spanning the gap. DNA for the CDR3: TGTGCCAGCAGCGATACAGATACTAACTATGGCTACACCTTC. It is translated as CASSDTDTNYGYTF.

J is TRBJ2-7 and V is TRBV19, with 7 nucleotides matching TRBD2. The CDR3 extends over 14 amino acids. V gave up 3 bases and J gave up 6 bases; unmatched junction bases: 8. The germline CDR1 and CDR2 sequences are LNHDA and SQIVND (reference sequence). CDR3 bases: TGTGCCAGTAGTATGGGAGGGAGTCACGGCGAGCAGTACTTC. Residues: CASSMGGSHGEQYF.

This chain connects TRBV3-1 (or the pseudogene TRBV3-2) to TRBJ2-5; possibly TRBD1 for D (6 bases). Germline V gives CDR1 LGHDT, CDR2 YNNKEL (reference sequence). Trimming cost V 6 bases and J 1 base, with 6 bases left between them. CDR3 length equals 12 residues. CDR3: CASRDSQETQYF. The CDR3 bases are TGTGCCAGCAGGGACAGCCAAGAGACCCAGTACTTC.

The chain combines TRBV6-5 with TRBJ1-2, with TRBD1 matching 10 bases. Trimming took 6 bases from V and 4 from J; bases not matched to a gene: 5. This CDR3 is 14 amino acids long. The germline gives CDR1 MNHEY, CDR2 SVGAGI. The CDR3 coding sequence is TGTGCCAGCAGCACCGGGACAGGGGCCTATGGCTACACCTTC. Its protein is CASSTGTGAYGYTF.

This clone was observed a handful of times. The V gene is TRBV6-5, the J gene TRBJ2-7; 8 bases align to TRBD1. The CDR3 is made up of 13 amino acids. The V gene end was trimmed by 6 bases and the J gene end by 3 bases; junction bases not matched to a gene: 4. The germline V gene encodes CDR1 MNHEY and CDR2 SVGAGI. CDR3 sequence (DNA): TGTGCCAGCAGCACCGGGACAGGCTACGAGCAGTACTTC. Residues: CASSTGTGYEQYF.

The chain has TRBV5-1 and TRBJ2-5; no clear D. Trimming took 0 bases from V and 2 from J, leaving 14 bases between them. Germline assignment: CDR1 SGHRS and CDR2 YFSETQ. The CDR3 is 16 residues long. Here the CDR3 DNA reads TGCGCCAGCAGCTTGGGGGTGGTTAGCAGTCAAGAGACCCAGTACTTC. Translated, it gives CASSLGVVSSQETQYF.

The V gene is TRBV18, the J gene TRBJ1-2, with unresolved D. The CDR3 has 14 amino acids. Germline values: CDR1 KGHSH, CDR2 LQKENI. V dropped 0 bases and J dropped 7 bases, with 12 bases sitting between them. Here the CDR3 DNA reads TGTGCCAGCTCACCACCGCCAGACCCCCTTGGCTACACCTTC. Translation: CASSPPPDPLGYTF.

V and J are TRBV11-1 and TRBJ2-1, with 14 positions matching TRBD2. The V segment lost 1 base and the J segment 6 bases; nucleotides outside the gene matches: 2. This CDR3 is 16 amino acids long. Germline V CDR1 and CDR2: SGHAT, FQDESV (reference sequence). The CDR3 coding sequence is TGTGCCAGCAGCTTAGGACTAGCGGGAGGGCCCAATGAGCAGTTCTTC. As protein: CASSLGLAGGPNEQFF.

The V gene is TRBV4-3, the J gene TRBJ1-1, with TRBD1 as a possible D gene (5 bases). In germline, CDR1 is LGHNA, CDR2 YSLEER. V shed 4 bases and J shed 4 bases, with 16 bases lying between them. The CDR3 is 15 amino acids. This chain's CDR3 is CASSRRSEGATEAFF. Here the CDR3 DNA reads TGCGCCAGCAGCCGAAGGTCGGAAGGGGCCACTGAAGCTTTCTTT.

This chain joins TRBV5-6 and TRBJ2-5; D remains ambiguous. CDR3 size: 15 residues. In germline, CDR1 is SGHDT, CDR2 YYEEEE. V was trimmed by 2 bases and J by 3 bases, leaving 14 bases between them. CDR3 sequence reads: CASSLGYGMKETQYF. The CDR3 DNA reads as TGTGCCAGCAGCTTAGGCTATGGAATGAAAGAGACCCAGTACTTC. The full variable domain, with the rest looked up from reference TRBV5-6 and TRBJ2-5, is DAGVTQSPTHLIKTRGQQVTLRCSPKSGHDTVSWYQQALGQGPQFIFQYYEEEERQRGNFPDRFSGHQFPNYSSELNVNALLLGDSALYLCASSLGYGMKETQYFGPGTRLLVL.

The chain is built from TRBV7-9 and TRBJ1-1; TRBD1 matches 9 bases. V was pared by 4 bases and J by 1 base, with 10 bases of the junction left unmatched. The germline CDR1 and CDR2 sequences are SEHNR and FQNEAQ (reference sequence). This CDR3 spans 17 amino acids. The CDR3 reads CASSWTGDWIKNTEAFF. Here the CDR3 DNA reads TGTGCCAGCAGCTGGACAGGGGATTGGATTAAGAACACTGAAGCTTTCTTT.

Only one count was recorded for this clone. The CDR3 DNA follows: TGTGCCTGGAGCGGGAGGGGAGGGGGCAACTATGGCTACACCTTC. It is translated as CAWSGRGGGNYGYTF. V usage is TRBV30 and J usage is TRBJ1-2, with 7 positions matching TRBD1. CDR3 length equals 15 residues. V was pared by 3 bases and J by 2 bases, with 9 bases of the junction left unmatched. Germline V gene sequence: CDR1 GTSNPN, CDR2 SVGIG (reference sequence).

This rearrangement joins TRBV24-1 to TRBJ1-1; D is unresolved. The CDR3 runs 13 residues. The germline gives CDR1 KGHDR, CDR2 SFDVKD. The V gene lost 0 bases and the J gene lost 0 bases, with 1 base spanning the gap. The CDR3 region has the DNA TGTGCCACCAGTGATTTGATGAACACTGAAGCTTTCTTT. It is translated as CATSDLMNTEAFF.

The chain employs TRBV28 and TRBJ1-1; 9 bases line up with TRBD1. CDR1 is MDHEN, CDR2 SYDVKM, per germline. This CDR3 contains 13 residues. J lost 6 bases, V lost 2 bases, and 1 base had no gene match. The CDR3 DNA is TGTGCCAGCAGTTTAGGACAGGGGCCTGAAGCTTTCTTT. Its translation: CASSLGQGPEAFF. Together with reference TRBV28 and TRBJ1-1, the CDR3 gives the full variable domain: DVKVTQSSRYLVKRTGEKVFLECVQDMDHENMFWYRQDPGLGLRLIYFSYDVKMKEKGDIPEGYSVSREKKERFSLILESASTNQTSMYLCASSLGQGPEAFFGQGTRLTVV.

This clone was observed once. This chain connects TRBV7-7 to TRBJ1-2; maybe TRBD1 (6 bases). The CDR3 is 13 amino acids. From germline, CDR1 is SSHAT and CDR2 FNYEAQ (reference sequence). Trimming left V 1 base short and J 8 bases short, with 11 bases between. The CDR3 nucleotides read TGTGCCAGCAGCTTAGGGGGGGCCAAAGGCTACACCTTC. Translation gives CASSLGGAKGYTF.

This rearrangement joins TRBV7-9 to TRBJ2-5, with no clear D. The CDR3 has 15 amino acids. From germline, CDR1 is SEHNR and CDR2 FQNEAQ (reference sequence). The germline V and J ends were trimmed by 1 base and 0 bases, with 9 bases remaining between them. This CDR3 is CASSLGVGNQETQYF. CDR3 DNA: TGTGCCAGCAGCTTAGGTGTGGGAAACCAAGAGACCCAGTACTTC.

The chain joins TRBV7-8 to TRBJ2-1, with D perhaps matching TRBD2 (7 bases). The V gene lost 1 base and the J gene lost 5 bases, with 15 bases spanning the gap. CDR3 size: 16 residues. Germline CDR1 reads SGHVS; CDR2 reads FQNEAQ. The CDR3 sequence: CASSLGGGGDNNEQFF. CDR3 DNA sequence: TGTGCCAGCAGCTTAGGAGGGGGAGGGGACAACAATGAGCAGTTCTTC.